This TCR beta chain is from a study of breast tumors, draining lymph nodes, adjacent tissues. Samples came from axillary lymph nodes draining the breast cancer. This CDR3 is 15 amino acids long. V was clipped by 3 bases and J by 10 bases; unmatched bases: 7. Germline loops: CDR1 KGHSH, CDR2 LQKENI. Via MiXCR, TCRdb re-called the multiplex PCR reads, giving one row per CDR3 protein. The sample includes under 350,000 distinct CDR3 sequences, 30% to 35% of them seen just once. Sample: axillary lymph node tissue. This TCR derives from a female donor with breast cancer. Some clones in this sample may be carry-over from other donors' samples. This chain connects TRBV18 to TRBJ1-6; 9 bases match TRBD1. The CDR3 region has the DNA TGTGCCAGCTCACCCAACACAGGGGGCGGATCACCCCTCCACTTT. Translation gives CASSPNTGGGSPLHF.